The entry that follows covers one T cell receptor beta chain sequence. This table comes from immunoSEQ multiplex PCR, and its TCRdb copy is limited to in-frame clones, with some not included. The sample shows about 170,000 clones, 70% to 90% of them seen only once. This sample stems from a study of blood T cell repertoires in COVID-19. This clonotype originated in a man aged 35 to 55 who had recovered from COVID-19. The material sequenced was peripheral blood.

The CDR3 DNA follows: TGTGCCAGCAGAGCGGGACACCACACTGAAGCTTTCTTT. Encoded protein: CASRAGHHTEAFF. The V gene is TRBV12-3 or TRBV12-4, the J gene TRBJ1-1, with D possibly being TRBD1 (6 bases). This CDR3 has 13 residues. Trimming took off 6 bases at V and 3 bases at J, with 11 bases between the two ends.